The 8 T cell receptor beta chains given below trace back to one sample, sequenced in a study of cytomegalovirus exposure and HLA in healthy donors. Both 60 Vbeta primers and 13 Jbeta primers went into the PCR. Repertoires were generated with immunoSEQ multiplex PCR, while TCRdb's copy carries only in-frame clones and drops some. Of about 140,000 clones in the sample, 79% were seen once. Sequencing was done on a sample of PBMCs. The receptors here all came from a man aged 40-55 years in good health and CMV-seropositive.

This clone was counted a single time. The CDR3 loop is CASSQVAWSVTDTQYF. CDR3 DNA sequence: TGCGCCAGCAGCCAAGTAGCTTGGAGTGTCACAGATACGCAGTATTTT. This chain connects TRBV4-1 to TRBJ2-3; D gene uncertain. The length of the CDR3 is 16 residues. The germline gives CDR1 MGHRA, CDR2 YSYEKL. The V end lost 1 base, the J end lost 2 bases, and 13 bases lay between the germline ends.

V and J are TRBV30 and TRBJ2-1; a weak D match, TRBD2 (5 bases). V lost 2 bases to trimming and J lost 3 bases, with 5 bases between them. CDR1 and CDR2 (germline): GTSNPN, SVGIG (reference sequence). This CDR3 is 12 amino acids long. In nucleotides, the CDR3 is TGTGCCTGGAGTCGGGGCTACAATGAGCAGTTCTTC. It encodes CAWSRGYNEQFF. The variable domain in full, with the rest retrieved from reference TRBV30 and TRBJ2-1, is SQTIHQWPATLVQPVGSPLSLECTVEGTSNPNLYWYRQAAGRGLQLLFYSVGIGQISSEVPQNLSASRPQDRQFILSSKKLLLSDSGFYLCAWSRGYNEQFFGPGTRLTVL.

The V call is TRBV29-1, the J call TRBJ2-7; D is perhaps TRBD2 (6 bases). Germline CDR1 is SQVTM and CDR2 is ANQGSEA. Trimming took 7 bases from V and 0 from J, leaving 10 bases between them. The CDR3 extends over 12 amino acids. The CDR3 region has the DNA TGCAGCGGGGGACTCTCCTCCTACGAGCAGTACTTC. It translates to CSGGLSSYEQYF.

The CDR3 nucleotides read TGTGCCAGCAGCTTACTAGCGGGAGAATCAGATACGCAGTATTTT. It encodes CASSLLAGESDTQYF. The chain is built from TRBV7-7 and TRBJ2-3, with 10 bases identical to TRBD2. The CDR3 totals 15 residues. The V and J ends lost 2 bases and 4 bases, in that order; junction bases with no gene match: 3. Looked up from germline, CDR1 is SSHAT and CDR2 is FNYEAQ (reference sequence).

V usage is TRBV5-1 and J usage is TRBJ2-3; D not resolved. The CDR3 is 14 residues long. Germline loops: CDR1 SGHRS, CDR2 YFSETQ. V was pared by 0 bases and J by 1 base, with 6 bases between. The CDR3 DNA follows: TGCGCCAGCAGCTTGGACAGTGGCACAGATACGCAGTATTTT. This encodes CASSLDSGTDTQYF.

The chain is built from TRBV2 and TRBJ1-3; D possibly corresponds to TRBD1 (6 bases). The V end was cut by 2 bases, the J end by 4 bases, with 6 bases between. The CDR3 loop spans 13 amino acids. The V gene's germline CDR1 is SNHLY and CDR2 FYNNEI. CDR3 in amino acids: CASSEQGGNTIYF. The CDR3 bases are TGTGCCAGCAGTGAACAGGGGGGAAACACCATATATTTT.

This clone has more than one count but fewer than ten. This rearrangement joins TRBV6-6 to TRBJ1-1; possible D gene TRBD1, 6 bases. Trimming stripped 6 bases from V and 1 base from J, with 15 bases between. CDR1 and CDR2 from the germline V gene are MNHNY and SVGAGI (reference sequence). The CDR3 runs 15 residues. The CDR3 loop reads CASSNQGTPNTEAFF. In nucleotides, the CDR3 is TGTGCCAGCAGCAATCAGGGGACACCGAACACTGAAGCTTTCTTT.

The chain is built from TRBV4-1 and TRBJ2-2, with a weak D call TRBD2 (6 bases). The CDR3 has 17 residues. Trimming stripped 4 bases from V and 4 bases from J, with 19 bases between. Looked up from germline, CDR1 is MGHRA and CDR2 is YSYEKL. CDR3 amino acids: CASSRDVTGGGTGELFF. The CDR3 bases are TGCGCCAGCAGCCGCGACGTGACCGGGGGAGGCACCGGGGAGCTGTTTTTT.